These 21 T cell receptor beta chains came from one sample sequenced in a study of neurological immune-mediated disorders. The time point: technical triplicate 1. Using its own MiXCR run on the 5' RACE reads, TCRdb lists one record per CDR3 protein. The sample has tens of thousands of distinct CDR3 sequences, 13% seen once. The sample consisted of CD4+ T cells from blood. These receptors were obtained from a female donor with HTLV-1-associated myelopathy (HAM/TSP).

This clonotype was counted ten times or more. J is TRBJ1-4 and V is TRBV28, with D perhaps TRBD1 (6 bases). The germline CDR1 and CDR2 sequences are MDHEN and SYDVKM. V shed 3 bases and J shed 5 bases, with 10 bases lying between them. CDR3 length equals 14 residues. CDR3 nucleotides: TGTGCCAGCAGTTTCCAGGGGATAAATGAAAAACTGTTTTTT. Residues: CASSFQGINEKLFF.

Many counts were recorded for this clonotype. The gene calls are TRBV5-1 and TRBJ2-7; the match to TRBD2 covers 10 bases. The germline gives CDR1 SGHRS, CDR2 YFSETQ. This CDR3 region has 18 residues. Trimming at V came to 0 bases and at J to 0 bases, leaving 9 bases not matched to a gene. The CDR3 bases are TGCGCCAGCAGCTTGGGGGGGACTAGCGCCTATTCCTCCTACGAGCAGTACTTC. Its protein product is CASSLGGTSAYSSYEQYF.

This clonotype was counted at least ten times. The chain couples TRBV20-1 to TRBJ2-7; TRBD1 aligns across 7 bases. J gave up 0 bases and V 3 bases, and 8 bases lay outside the gene matches. The CDR3 runs to 15 residues. Germline CDR1 DFQATT, CDR2 SNEGSKA (reference sequence). The CDR3 region has the DNA TGCAGTGCTAGCCCACAGGGGCGAAGCTCCTACGAGCAGTACTTC. Encoded protein: CSASPQGRSSYEQYF.

This clonotype was seen ten or more times. The chain joins TRBV7-2 to TRBJ2-2; TRBD2 matches at 7 bases. This CDR3 is built from 15 residues. Germline V gene sequence: CDR1 SGHTA, CDR2 FQGNSA. V was pared by 11 bases and J by 7 bases, with 16 bases of the junction left unmatched. CDR3 sequence (DNA): TGTGCCTCCGGGAGCGGTGGGGGGGTGCGCGGGGAGCTGTTTTTT. As protein: CASGSGGGVRGELFF.

Within the sample, this clonotype is medium-sized. This chain joins TRBV7-2 and TRBJ2-1, with 8 bases identical to TRBD1. The germline CDR1 and CDR2 sequences are SGHTA and FQGNSA. The CDR3 runs to 15 residues. The trim removed 5 bases at V and 4 bases at J, leaving 7 bases unmatched. This CDR3 is CASSKGTGPYNEQFF. DNA for the CDR3: TGTGCCAGCAGCAAAGGGACAGGACCTTACAATGAGCAGTTCTTC.

This clonotype was counted at least ten times. V and J are TRBV19 and TRBJ2-5, with no clear D. Germline-derived CDR1 and CDR2 are LNHDA and SQIVND (reference sequence). The CDR3 consists of 11 residues. V lost 3 bases and J lost 1, with 0 bases in between. CDR3: CASSIQETQYF. The CDR3, as DNA: TGTGCCAGTAGTATCCAAGAGACCCAGTACTTC. Complete variable domain (other parts from reference TRBV19 and TRBJ2-5): DGGITQSPKYLFRKEGQNVTLSCEQNLNHDAMYWYRQDPGQGLRLIYYSQIVNDFQKGDIAEGYSVSREKKESFPLTVTSAQKNPTAFYLCASSIQETQYFGPGTRLLVL.

This clonotype was recorded at least ten times. V is TRBV7-2 and J is TRBJ2-2; 8 positions agree with TRBD1. The germline V gene encodes CDR1 SGHTA and CDR2 FQGNSA. The CDR3 spans 15 residues. V gave up 5 bases and J gave up 3 bases; unmatched junction bases: 5. This chain's CDR3 is CASSLDRGDTGELFF. Here the CDR3 DNA reads TGTGCCAGCAGCCTCGACAGGGGCGACACCGGGGAGCTGTTTTTT.

This clonotype was counted many times. The V call is TRBV20-1, the J call TRBJ2-7, with a weak D call TRBD1 (6 bases). Trimming cost V 5 bases and J 2 bases, with 10 bases left between them. The germline V gene encodes CDR1 DFQATT and CDR2 SNEGSKA (reference sequence). CDR3 length: 12 amino acids. The CDR3 DNA follows: TGCAGTGCTGTTCGGGACACCTACGAGCAGTACTTC. Translated, it gives CSAVRDTYEQYF.

This clonotype occurred many times. This chain joins TRBV5-1 and TRBJ2-2, with 9 bases lining up with TRBD1. Looked up from germline, CDR1 is SGHRS and CDR2 is YFSETQ. This CDR3 is built from 15 residues. J lost 6 bases, V lost 2 bases, and 5 bases had no gene match. CDR3 sequence reads: CASSFVGTGPGELFF. CDR3 DNA: TGCGCCAGCAGCTTCGTCGGGACAGGGCCCGGGGAGCTGTTTTTT.

This clonotype was picked up many times. V usage is TRBV7-2 and J usage is TRBJ2-5; no clear D gene. The CDR3 length is 13 residues. Trimming removed 4 bases from V and 7 bases from J, with 13 bases in between. From germline, CDR1 is SGHTA and CDR2 FQGNSA. The DNA of the CDR3 is TGTGCCAGCAGCTCCGCTAACCCCGGGACCCAGTACTTC. This gives the protein CASSSANPGTQYF.

This clonotype was seen many times. The chain combines TRBV11-1 with TRBJ2-1; TRBD2 agrees at 11 bases. The J segment lost 8 bases and the V segment lost 5 bases, leaving 8 bases of the junction unmatched. Germline values: CDR1 SGHAT, CDR2 FQDESV (reference sequence). The CDR3 has 15 amino acids. The CDR3 coding sequence is TGTGCCAGCAGCCTCTTTAGCGGGGGGGTCGATGAGCAGTTCTTC. Protein sequence: CASSLFSGGVDEQFF.

This clonotype occurred many times. V gene TRBV6-1 combines with J gene TRBJ1-4, with TRBD1 as a possible D gene (5 bases). This CDR3 comprises 14 residues. Germline V gene sequence: CDR1 MNHNS, CDR2 SASEGT. Between the trimmed V and J ends, which lost 8 bases and 5 bases, there was a span of 15 bases. CDR3 sequence: CASAQTALNEKLFF. The CDR3 DNA is TGTGCCAGCGCCCAGACAGCTTTAAATGAAAAACTGTTTTTT.

This clonotype was seen repeatedly, ten times or more. CDR3 in DNA: TGCAGTGCTTCTTCGGGGAATAGCAATCAGCCCCAGCATTTT. Amino acids: CSASSGNSNQPQHF. J is TRBJ1-5 and V is TRBV20-1; D remains ambiguous. V was pared by 5 bases and J by 0 bases, with 11 bases between. This CDR3 comprises 14 residues. The germline V gene has CDR1 DFQATT and CDR2 SNEGSKA (reference sequence).

In its sample, this clonotype was seen many times. This sequence joins TRBV20-1 and TRBJ2-4, with D maybe TRBD2 (6 bases). Trimming took off 5 bases at V and 0 bases at J, with 8 bases between the two ends. Germline-derived CDR1 and CDR2 are DFQATT and SNEGSKA (reference sequence). This CDR3 comprises 13 residues. This chain's CDR3 is CSARDLAKNIQYF. The CDR3, as DNA: TGCAGTGCTCGGGACTTAGCCAAAAACATTCAGTACTTC.

The sample holds many counts of this clonotype. This sequence joins TRBV4-2 and TRBJ2-1, with TRBD2 identical over 8 bases. The CDR3 consists of 15 residues. V trimming: 0 bases; J trimming: 12 bases; junction bases outside the gene matches: 10. Germline CDR1 LGHNA, CDR2 YNFKEQ. CDR3 nucleotides: TGTGCCAGCAGCCAAGATAGATCTAGCCGGGAGGGGCAGTTCTTC. It is translated as CASSQDRSSREGQFF.

This clonotype was observed many times. CDR3 sequence (DNA): TGCGCCAGCAGCTTATTTACGACTAGCGGGACCGAGCAGTACTTC. This codes for CASSLFTTSGTEQYF. This chain connects TRBV5-1 to TRBJ2-7; 11 bases map to TRBD2. Losses at the gene ends were 2 bases for V and 6 bases for J; bases not matched to a gene: 7. Germline-derived CDR1 and CDR2 are SGHRS and YFSETQ. The CDR3 runs to 15 residues. Variable domain in full (rest from reference TRBV5-1 and TRBJ2-7): KAGVTQTPRYLIKTRGQQVTLSCSPISGHRSVSWYQQTPGQGLQFLFEYFSETQRNKGNFPGRFSGRQFSNSRSEMNVSTLELGDSALYLCASSLFTTSGTEQYFGPGTRLTVT.

This clonotype was observed at least ten times. The rearrangement links TRBV11-3 to TRBJ2-2; D might be TRBD1 (5 bases). CDR1 and CDR2 (germline): SGHNT, YENEEA. The CDR3 runs 13 residues. V was shortened by 3 bases and J by 7 bases, with 9 bases between the two germline ends. CDR3 region: CASSFVRDGELFF. In nucleotides, the CDR3 is TGTGCCAGCAGCTTCGTCAGGGACGGGGAGCTGTTTTTT.

This clonotype appeared a few times. Germline and junction disagree at one end, which may indicate a read error. This chain joins TRBV3-1 and TRBJ2-2, with D uncertain. This CDR3 is built from 12 residues. Germline CDR1 LGHDT, CDR2 YNNKEL (reference sequence). This CDR3 is CASSKSSGELFF. CDR3 DNA: TGCGCCAGCAGCAAAAGTTCCGGGGAGCTGTTTTTT.

This clonotype occurred many times. The chain combines TRBV20-1 with TRBJ2-7, with 8 bases fitting TRBD2. With V trimmed by 2 bases and J by 2 bases, 5 bases remained unmatched. Germline CDR1 and CDR2: DFQATT and SNEGSKA (reference sequence). This CDR3 is 14 amino acids long. CDR3 amino acids: CSARTLAGAYEQYF. CDR3 nucleotide sequence: TGCAGTGCTAGAACCCTAGCGGGTGCCTACGAGCAGTACTTC.

This clonotype was recorded many times. V is TRBV7-9 and J is TRBJ1-4; D unresolved. V was pared by 5 bases and J by 3 bases, with 13 bases between. CDR1 is SEHNR, CDR2 FQNEAQ, per germline (reference sequence). The CDR3 is made up of 15 amino acids. Here the CDR3 reads CASSPQAGANEKLFF. DNA of the CDR3: TGTGCCAGCAGCCCCCAGGCCGGGGCTAATGAAAAACTGTTTTTT.

This clonotype came up many times. V and J are TRBV5-1 and TRBJ2-5, with D uncertain. This CDR3 spans 13 amino acids. Germline V lookup: CDR1 SGHRS, CDR2 YFSETQ. V lost 1 base to trimming and J lost 2 bases, with 6 bases between them. The DNA for the CDR3 is TGCGCCAGCAGCTTGACTCAACAAGAGACCCAGTACTTC. It is translated as CASSLTQQETQYF.